The 7 T cell receptor beta chains below all came from one sample that was sequenced in a study of neurological immune-mediated disorders. TCRdb passed the 5' RACE reads through MiXCR, listing each CDR3 protein once. The repertoire holds about 31,000 distinct CDR3 sequences, with about an eighth as singletons. The time point: technical triplicate 2. Sequencing was done on a sample of CD4+ T cells from blood. The receptors come from a female donor with HTLV-1-associated myelopathy (HAM/TSP).

This clonotype has a single count. A read error may produce the germline difference seen at one junction end. This chain uses TRBV9 with TRBJ1-3; D is unresolved. This CDR3 is built from 19 residues. Germline lookup yields CDR1 SGDLS and CDR2 YYNGEE. Here the CDR3 reads CSSSVTVRLGARSGNTIYF. The DNA of the CDR3 is TGTTCCAGCAGCGTAACAGTGAGGTTAGGAGCCCGCTCTGGAAACACCATATATTTT.

The CDR3 here is CASSFGERRGGEQYF. In nucleotides, the CDR3 is TGTGCCAGCAGCTTCGGGGAGCGACGGGGGGGCGAGCAGTACTTC. V gene TRBV11-1 combines with J gene TRBJ2-7; 8 bases fit TRBD2. CDR1 is SGHAT, CDR2 FQDESV, per germline (reference sequence). After removal of 3 bases from V and 6 bases from J, the junction contained 10 bases not matched to a gene. The CDR3 covers 15 residues.

This clonotype was picked up one time. V and J are TRBV20-1 and TRBJ2-5, with D possibly TRBD2 on 6 matching bases. Germline values: CDR1 DFQATT, CDR2 SNEGSKA (reference sequence). The CDR3 covers 11 residues. V was trimmed by 4 bases and J by 5 bases, leaving 8 bases between them. CDR3 bases: TGCAGTGCTAAGGCGGGGGAGACCCAGTACTTC. Its translation is CSAKAGETQYF.

By its share, this clonotype is medium-sized. The chain uses TRBV3-1 and TRBJ1-5; D perhaps matches TRBD1 (5 bases). Germline V gene sequence: CDR1 LGHDT, CDR2 YNNKEL (reference sequence). The CDR3 consists of 14 residues. The ends were cut back, 4 bases at V and 2 bases at J, with 9 bases in the middle. CDR3 residues: CASSLRVGNQPQHF. CDR3 DNA sequence: TGTGCCAGCAGCCTCAGGGTCGGCAATCAGCCCCAGCATTTT.

Comment on this clonotype: The conserved phenylalanine or tryptophan normally closing the CDR3 is absent here, so this likely arose from a read error. It is unclear where the CDR3 begins or ends on the DNA, so no DNA is shown, and the CDR3 is as TCRdb lists it. The chain employs TRBV11-2 and TRBJ2-1; TRBD2 is the table's D call, not checked against the DNA. CDR1 is SGHAT and CDR2 is FQNNGV in the germline V gene. The CDR3 has 15 residues if both end residues are counted. The CDR3 sequence: CASSASSGGATEQIV.

At least ten counts were recorded for this clonotype. CDR3 DNA sequence: TGCAGTGCTGAAACCGCCGCAGGGTACAATGAGCAGTTCTTC. It translates to CSAETAAGYNEQFF. The chain joins TRBV20-1 to TRBJ2-1, with D maybe TRBD1 (5 bases). CDR3 size: 14 residues. In germline, CDR1 is DFQATT, CDR2 SNEGSKA (reference sequence). Between the trimmed V and J ends, which lost 5 bases and 4 bases, there was a span of 15 bases.

This clonotype was detected many times. The rearrangement joins TRBV2 to TRBJ2-7; TRBD2 agrees at 7 bases. From germline, CDR1 is SNHLY and CDR2 FYNNEI. The CDR3 sequence is 15 residues long. The V gene end was trimmed by 6 bases and the J gene end by 9 bases; junction bases not matched to a gene: 17. CDR3 nucleotides: TGTGCCAGCAGGACGGGGATAGCGGGTGAGCGAAGGCAGTACTTC. Translation gives CASRTGIAGERRQYF.